The T cell receptor beta chain described here comes from a study of T cells after yellow fever vaccination. TCRdb re-called the 5' RACE reads through MiXCR, storing one row per CDR3 protein. The data contain 200,000 to 300,000 distinct CDR3 sequences, approximately 3.6% of them seen just once; the ten biggest clones take up under 20%. The J segment lost 5 bases and the V segment lost 2 bases, leaving 8 bases of the junction unmatched. Looked up from germline, CDR1 is MNHEY and CDR2 is SMNVEV (reference sequence). There are 15 residues in the CDR3. This clonotype was seen many times. This TCR derives from a man aged 18 to 30 who received the YFV17D yellow fever vaccine. The chain is built from TRBV27 and TRBJ1-1; 7 nucleotides align to TRBD1. The input for sequencing was PBMCs, taken 15 days after the yellow fever booster vaccination. CDR3 amino acids: CASSLTGDEGTEAFF. The CDR3 bases are TGTGCCAGCAGTTTAACAGGGGACGAGGGGACTGAAGCTTTCTTT.